The 18 T cell receptor beta chains below all came from one sample that was sequenced in a study of blood T cell repertoires in COVID-19. Sequencing used immunoSEQ multiplex PCR; TCRdb keeps in-frame clones, though not all of them. The sample includes roughly 190,000 clones, under 80% seen only once; the top ten take about a sixth. Sequencing was performed on PBMCs or T cells enriched from blood (not recorded which). These receptors were taken from a woman between 50 and 59 years old with acute COVID-19.

The chain recombines TRBV27 with TRBJ1-2; unclear D gene. The germline V gene encodes CDR1 MNHEY and CDR2 SMNVEV (reference sequence). V lost 8 bases and J 5 bases, leaving 12 bases between the germline ends. This CDR3 contains 12 residues. Here the CDR3 reads CASRAASYGYTF. The CDR3 DNA reads as TGTGCCAGCCGAGCGGCGTCTTATGGCTACACCTTC.

This chain connects TRBV18 to TRBJ2-3; possible D gene TRBD1, 6 bases. CDR1 is KGHSH, CDR2 LQKENI, per germline. The V and J ends lost 1 base and 2 bases respectively, with 10 bases between them. The CDR3 length is 15 residues. The CDR3 DNA follows: TGTGCCAGCTCACCACTGCAGGGGTTCACAGATACGCAGTATTTT. Translation: CASSPLQGFTDTQYF.

V and J are TRBV4-1 and TRBJ1-2, with unresolved D. The CDR3 length is 15 residues. Germline V CDR1 and CDR2: MGHRA, YSYEKL. V lost 0 bases, J lost 5 bases, and 13 bases lay in between. CDR3: CASSQDPISGYGYTF. DNA for the CDR3: TGCGCCAGCAGCCAAGATCCTATCTCGGGTTATGGCTACACCTTC.

CDR3 nucleotide sequence: TGTGCCAGCAGTGAGTCTAGCGGGGGGGCCGGTGAGCAGTTCTTC. It translates to CASSESSGGAGEQFF. V usage is TRBV2 and J usage is TRBJ2-1, with TRBD2 matching over 12 bases. V lost 3 bases, J lost 9 bases, and 6 bases stayed unmatched. Germline V gene lookup returns CDR1 SNHLY and CDR2 FYNNEI. The CDR3 loop spans 15 amino acids. The variable domain in full, with the rest retrieved from reference TRBV2 and TRBJ2-1, is EPEVTQTPSHQVTQMGQEVILRCVPISNHLYFYWYRQILGQKVEFLVSFYNNEISEKSEIFDDQFSVERPDGSNFTLKIRSTKLEDSAMYFCASSESSGGAGEQFFGPGTRLTVL.

This sequence joins TRBV28 and TRBJ2-4, with 8 nucleotides matching TRBD1. J was trimmed by 0 bases and V by 5 bases; bases with no gene match: 6. CDR3 length: 16 amino acids. Germline V lookup: CDR1 MDHEN, CDR2 SYDVKM. The CDR3 here is CASSTPGTGAKNIQYF. The CDR3 region has the DNA TGTGCCAGCAGTACTCCCGGGACAGGAGCCAAAAACATTCAGTACTTC.

The table lists this clone with a few counts. The CDR3 here is CASSAGGVSYNEQFF. CDR3 nucleotides: TGTGCCAGCTCCGCGGGGGGGGTCTCCTACAATGAGCAGTTCTTC. V gene TRBV6-5 combines with J gene TRBJ2-1; 9 bases align to TRBD2. V trimming: 8 bases; J trimming: 0 bases; junction bases outside the gene matches: 5. Germline V gene lookup returns CDR1 MNHEY and CDR2 SVGAGI. CDR3 size: 15 residues.

Note on this clone: A junction end diverges from the germline sequence, so it may reflect a read error. V is TRBV7-9 and J is TRBJ1-1; weak D call: TRBD1 (6 bases). Germline loops: CDR1 SEHNR, CDR2 FQNEAQ (reference sequence). This CDR3 contains 16 residues. CDR3 coding DNA: TGTGCCAGCAGCCTAGCGGGCAGGGGCATGAACACTGAAGCTTTCTTT. This sequence encodes CASSLAGRGMNTEAFF. The whole variable domain, remainder taken from reference TRBV7-9 and TRBJ1-1, is DTGVSQNPRHKITKRGQNVTFRCDPISEHNRLYWYRQTLGQGPEFLTYFQNEAQLEKSRLLSDRFSAERPKGSFSTLEIQRTEQGDSAMYLCASSLAGRGMNTEAFFGQGTRLTVV.

The chain recombines TRBV30 with TRBJ1-2, with TRBD1 matching over 10 bases. V shed 3 bases and J 7 bases; nucleotides not matched to a gene: 14. Per germline, CDR1 GTSNPN and CDR2 SVGIG (reference sequence). This CDR3 region has 16 residues. CDR3 region: CAWRLNPDRGLGGYTF. CDR3 sequence (DNA): TGTGCCTGGAGGCTAAACCCCGACAGGGGGCTAGGTGGCTACACCTTC.

The sample holds one count of this clone. This chain uses TRBV3-1 (or the pseudogene TRBV3-2) with TRBJ2-1, with 8 bases aligning to TRBD2. The CDR3 is 15 residues long. Germline CDR1 is LGHDT and CDR2 is YNNKEL (reference sequence). J lost 0 bases, V lost 5 bases, and 3 bases had no gene match. The CDR3, as DNA: TGTGCCAGCAGCTTAGCGGGGAGCTCCTACAATGAGCAGTTCTTC. Translating it yields CASSLAGSSYNEQFF.

The CDR3 loop reads CASSRQAEVEAFF. The CDR3 DNA reads as TGTGCCAGCAGTCGCCAAGCTGAGGTCGAAGCTTTCTTT. This chain joins TRBV6-2 or TRBV6-3 and TRBJ1-1; no firm D call. CDR1 MNHEY and CDR2 SVGEGT come from the germline V gene. The CDR3 has 13 amino acids. V gave up 5 bases and J gave up 8 bases, with 15 bases separating them.

The chain combines TRBV4-1 with TRBJ2-3; 9 positions agree with TRBD1. Germline V CDR1 and CDR2: MGHRA, YSYEKL. There are 18 residues in the CDR3. J lost 2 bases, V lost 3 bases, and 12 bases had no gene match. CDR3 in amino acids: CASSQGNRDRAFTDTQYF. The CDR3 region has the DNA TGCGCCAGCAGCCAGGGAAATCGGGACAGGGCCTTCACAGATACGCAGTATTTT.

The table lists this clone with a count of one. The rearrangement joins TRBV20-1 to TRBJ2-3; D remains ambiguous. This CDR3 contains 11 residues. V dropped 0 bases and J dropped 5 bases, with 3 bases sitting between them. Germline-derived CDR1 and CDR2 are DFQATT and SNEGSKA (reference sequence). CDR3 amino acids: CSARDRDTQYF. In DNA form, the CDR3 reads TGCAGTGCTAGAGATCGAGATACGCAGTATTTT.

CDR3 in amino acids: CASSWRNTGELFF. For the CDR3, the DNA is TGTGCCAGCAGCTGGAGGAACACCGGGGAGCTGTTTTTT. The chain joins TRBV27 to TRBJ2-2; D is unclear. Germline V gene data show CDR1 as MNHEY and CDR2 as SMNVEV (reference sequence). This CDR3 comprises 13 residues. The V end was cut by 6 bases, the J end by 1 base, with 6 bases between.

This chain links TRBV3-1 (or the pseudogene TRBV3-2) with TRBJ1-5; tentatively, D is TRBD1 (6 bases). Germline lookup yields CDR1 LGHDT and CDR2 YNNKEL (reference sequence). The ends were cut back, 1 base at V and 6 bases at J, with 16 bases in the middle. This CDR3 contains 16 residues. CDR3 bases: TGTGCCAGCAGCCAAGGCCCCACAGGGCTAGTTCAGCCCCAGCATTTT. Encoded protein: CASSQGPTGLVQPQHF.

The chain has TRBV6-6 and TRBJ1-1; 10 bases agree with TRBD1. The ends lost 6 bases at V and 5 bases at J; junction bases unmatched: 6. This CDR3 has 14 amino acids. Germline V lookup: CDR1 MNHNY, CDR2 SVGAGI (reference sequence). The CDR3 region is CASSRGQGGTEAFF. CDR3 nucleotides: TGTGCCAGCAGCCGCGGACAGGGGGGAACTGAAGCTTTCTTT.

J is TRBJ1-1 and V is TRBV19; the D gene is possibly TRBD1 (5 bases). CDR3 length equals 11 residues. V shed 8 bases and J shed 6 bases, with 10 bases lying between them. Germline V gene sequence: CDR1 LNHDA, CDR2 SQIVND (reference sequence). DNA of the CDR3: TGTGCCAGTGGCGGGGGGGCTGAAGCTTTCTTT. It codes for CASGGGAEAFF.

The rearrangement links TRBV5-5 to TRBJ1-3; 7 nucleotides align to TRBD1. The CDR3 totals 15 residues. Trimming removed 0 bases from V and 7 bases from J; junction bases left unmatched: 7. CDR1 is SGHKS, CDR2 YYEKEE, per germline (reference sequence). The CDR3 sequence: CASSLVPGQRNTIYF. CDR3 nucleotides: TGTGCCAGCAGCTTGGTACCGGGACAGCGGAACACCATATATTTT. The full variable domain, with the rest looked up from reference TRBV5-5 and TRBJ1-3, is DAGVTQSPTHLIKTRGQQVTLRCSPISGHKSVSWYQQVLGQGPQFIFQYYEKEERGRGNFPDRFSARQFPNYSSELNVNALLLGDSALYLCASSLVPGQRNTIYFGEGSWLTVV.

This clone was seen a few times. This sequence joins TRBV2 and TRBJ1-2, with D unresolved. Germline loops: CDR1 SNHLY, CDR2 FYNNEI. CDR3 length: 15 amino acids. V was clipped by 4 bases and J by 1 base, with 13 bases between them. CDR3 sequence: CASSAGTFNNYGYTF. The CDR3 DNA follows: TGTGCCAGCAGTGCAGGCACCTTTAATAACTATGGCTACACCTTC.